Below are 9 T cell receptor beta chains sequenced from a single sample in a study of blood T cells in healthy people across ages. Primers used in a second PCR of roughly 6 to 12 cycles were a sample-barcoded 5' primer and a J-beta primer mix. TCRdb analysed the 5' RACE reads with MiXCR anew, one entry per CDR3 protein. This sample yields 1.6 million or so distinct CDR3 sequences, of which about 31% are seen a single time; around 11% belongs to the top ten. Sequencing was performed on blood. Receptor source: a woman aged 25 to 39 in good health.

The table lists this clonotype with a few counts. The V and J genes are TRBV7-6 and TRBJ2-1, with a possible D match to TRBD2 (5 bases). V was shortened by 7 bases and J by 5 bases, with 12 bases between the two germline ends. The CDR3 loop spans 13 amino acids. Germline V gene data show CDR1 as SGHVS and CDR2 as FNYEAQ. The CDR3 is CASTAAVNNEQFF. CDR3 DNA sequence: TGTGCCAGCACCGCAGCGGTAAACAATGAGCAGTTCTTC.

The chain joins TRBV5-1 to TRBJ2-3, with D hard to call. The CDR3 runs to 14 residues. Trimming stripped 2 bases from V and 4 bases from J, with 11 bases between. Germline CDR1 and CDR2: SGHRS and YFSETQ. CDR3 sequence (DNA): TGCGCCAGCAGCTTTCTCCTGGGTGCAGATACGCAGTATTTT. Translating gives CASSFLLGADTQYF. Combining the CDR3 with reference TRBV5-1 and TRBJ2-3 gives the whole variable domain KAGVTQTPRYLIKTRGQQVTLSCSPISGHRSVSWYQQTPGQGLQFLFEYFSETQRNKGNFPGRFSGRQFSNSRSEMNVSTLELGDSALYLCASSFLLGADTQYFGPGTRLTVL.

The V gene is TRBV20-1, the J gene TRBJ2-5; possibly TRBD2 for D (5 bases). CDR3 length equals 15 residues. Per the germline V gene, CDR1 is DFQATT and CDR2 is SNEGSKA (reference sequence). Trimming stripped 1 base from V and 3 bases from J, with 15 bases between. The CDR3: CSARAWGAVEETQYF. The CDR3 coding sequence is TGCAGTGCTAGAGCCTGGGGAGCGGTGGAAGAGACCCAGTACTTC.

The V call is TRBV2, the J call TRBJ1-2; TRBD1 aligns across 8 bases. The J segment lost 2 bases and the V segment lost 11 bases, leaving 10 bases of the junction unmatched. Germline V gene lookup returns CDR1 SNHLY and CDR2 FYNNEI. The CDR3 has 14 amino acids. The CDR3, as DNA: TGTGCCGCCTTTCGCACAGGGGGAAACTATGGCTACACCTTC. This sequence encodes CAAFRTGGNYGYTF. The complete variable domain, with remaining parts taken from reference TRBV2 and TRBJ1-2, reads EPEVTQTPSHQVTQMGQEVILRCVPISNHLYFYWYRQILGQKVEFLVSFYNNEISEKSEIFDDQFSVERPDGSNFTLKIRSTKLEDSAMYFCAAFRTGGNYGYTFGSGTRLTVV.

This clonotype showed up just once. Germline and junction disagree at one end, which may indicate a read error. This rearrangement joins TRBV5-5 to TRBJ1-3; D is unclear. This CDR3 comprises 16 residues. Germline CDR1 is SGHKS and CDR2 is YYEKEE (reference sequence). The CDR3 DNA follows: TGTGCCAGCAGCTTGGGACCGCTGCGAGGAGGAAACACTATATATTTT. It is translated as CASSLGPLRGGNTIYF. The full variable domain, its missing parts supplied by reference TRBV5-5 and TRBJ1-3, is DAGVTQSPTHLIKTRGQQVTLRCSPISGHKSVSWYQQVLGQGPQFIFQYYEKEERGRGNFPDRFSARQFPNYSSELNVNALLLGDSALYLCASSLGPLRGGNTIYFGEGSWLTVV.

This chain links TRBV5-1 with TRBJ2-1; D perhaps matches TRBD2 (6 bases). The germline V gene has CDR1 SGHRS and CDR2 YFSETQ. Trimming removed 3 bases from V and 11 bases from J, with 15 bases in between. This CDR3 is built from 13 residues. CDR3 DNA: TGCGCCAGCAGCTCGGGGACTCCAGAAAAGCAGTTCTTC. Its protein product is CASSSGTPEKQFF.

There are a few counts of this clonotype. The CDR3 loop reads CASSSTSGWDTQYF. In nucleotides, the CDR3 is TGTGCCAGCAGTTCGACTAGCGGGTGGGATACGCAGTATTTT. The chain combines TRBV28 with TRBJ2-3, with 10 positions matching TRBD2. With 4 bases clipped from V and 6 bases from J, the junction kept 4 bases outside the gene matches. This CDR3 spans 14 amino acids. Germline CDR1 is MDHEN and CDR2 is SYDVKM.

This clonotype was seen only a few times. The V call is TRBV4-1, the J call TRBJ1-2, with D perhaps TRBD1 (6 bases). V was clipped by 3 bases and J by 2 bases, with 16 bases between them. CDR3 size: 16 residues. CDR1 is MGHRA and CDR2 is YSYEKL in the germline V gene. The CDR3 DNA reads as TGCGCCAGCAGCCATGACATTCCGGGACAAAACTATGGCTACACCTTC. This translates into CASSHDIPGQNYGYTF.

This clonotype turned up a few times. The chain employs TRBV3-1 and TRBJ2-3, with 7 bases fitting TRBD1. CDR3 length: 15 amino acids. Germline CDR1 is LGHDT and CDR2 is YNNKEL (reference sequence). The ends lost 2 bases at V and 4 bases at J; junction bases unmatched: 6. This CDR3 is CASSQPQGTADTQYF. The CDR3 region has the DNA TGTGCCAGCAGCCAACCCCAGGGGACAGCAGATACGCAGTATTTT.